This T cell receptor (beta chain) was sequenced in a study of CD8 T cells in ankylosing spondylitis. General study points: A TCR beta motif made of under 10 highly homologous variants seemed typical of ankylosing spondylitis blood.

TCRdb itself ran the 5' RACE reads through MiXCR, one entry per CDR3 protein. This table has 700,000 to 850,000 distinct CDR3 sequences, about 10% appearing once. V was pared by 6 bases and J by 3 bases, with 4 bases of the junction left unmatched. CDR3 length: 13 amino acids. There are a few counts of this clonotype. Its target is unknown. This chain connects TRBV12-3 or TRBV12-4 to TRBJ1-2; 7 nucleotides agree with TRBD1. This receptor was taken from a male donor with ankylosing spondylitis. Specimen: blood, either unsorted or a sorted T cell fraction (not recorded which). CDR3 in amino acids: CASRNQGDYGYTF. CDR3 coding DNA: TGTGCCAGCAGAAACCAGGGGGACTATGGCTACACCTTC.